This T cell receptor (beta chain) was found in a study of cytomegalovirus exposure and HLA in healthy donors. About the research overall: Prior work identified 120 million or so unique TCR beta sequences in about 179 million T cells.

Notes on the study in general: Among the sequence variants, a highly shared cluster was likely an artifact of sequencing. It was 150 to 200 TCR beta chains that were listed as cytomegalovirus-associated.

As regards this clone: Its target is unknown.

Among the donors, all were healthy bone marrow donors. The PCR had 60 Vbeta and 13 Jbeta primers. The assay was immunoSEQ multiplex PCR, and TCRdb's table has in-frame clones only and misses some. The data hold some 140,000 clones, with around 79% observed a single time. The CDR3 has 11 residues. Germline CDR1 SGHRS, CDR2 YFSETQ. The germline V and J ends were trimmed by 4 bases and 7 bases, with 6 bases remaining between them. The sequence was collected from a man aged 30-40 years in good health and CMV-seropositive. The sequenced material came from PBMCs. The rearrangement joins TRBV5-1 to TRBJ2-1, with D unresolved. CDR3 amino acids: CASSQENEQFF. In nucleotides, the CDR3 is TGCGCCAGCAGCCAGGAAAATGAGCAGTTCTTC.